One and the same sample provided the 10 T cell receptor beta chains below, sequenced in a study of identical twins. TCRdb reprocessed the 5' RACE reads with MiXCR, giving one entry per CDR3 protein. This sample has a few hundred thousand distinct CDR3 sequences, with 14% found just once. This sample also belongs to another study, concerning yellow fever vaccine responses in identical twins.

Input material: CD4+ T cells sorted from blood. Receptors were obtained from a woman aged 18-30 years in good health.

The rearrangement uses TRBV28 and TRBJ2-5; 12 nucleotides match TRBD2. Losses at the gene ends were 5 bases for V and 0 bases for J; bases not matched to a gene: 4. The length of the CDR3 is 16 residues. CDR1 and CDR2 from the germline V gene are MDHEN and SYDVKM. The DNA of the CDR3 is TGTGCCAGCAGTCGGACTAGCGGGACCTACCAAGAGACCCAGTACTTC. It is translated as CASSRTSGTYQETQYF.

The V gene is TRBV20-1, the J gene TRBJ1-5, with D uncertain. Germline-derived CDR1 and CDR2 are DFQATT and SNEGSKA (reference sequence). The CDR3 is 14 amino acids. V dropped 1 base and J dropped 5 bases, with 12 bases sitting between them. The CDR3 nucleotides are TGCAGTGCTAGAGGGTTAGGAGGGCATCAGCCCCAGCATTTT. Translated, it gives CSARGLGGHQPQHF.

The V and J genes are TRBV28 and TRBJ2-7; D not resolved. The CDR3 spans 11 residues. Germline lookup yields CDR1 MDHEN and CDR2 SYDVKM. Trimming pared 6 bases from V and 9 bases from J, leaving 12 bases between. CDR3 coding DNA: TGTGCCAGCAGCCCCGGTGGCGTGCAGTACTTC. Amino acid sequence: CASSPGGVQYF.

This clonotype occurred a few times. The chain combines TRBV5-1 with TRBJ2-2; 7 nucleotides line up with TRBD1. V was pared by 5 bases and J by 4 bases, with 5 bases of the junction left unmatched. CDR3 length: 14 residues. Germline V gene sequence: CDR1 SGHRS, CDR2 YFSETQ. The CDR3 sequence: CASRGQAGTGELFF. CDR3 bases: TGCGCCAGCAGAGGACAGGCGGGCACCGGGGAGCTGTTTTTT. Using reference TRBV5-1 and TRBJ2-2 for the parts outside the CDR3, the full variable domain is KAGVTQTPRYLIKTRGQQVTLSCSPISGHRSVSWYQQTPGQGLQFLFEYFSETQRNKGNFPGRFSGRQFSNSRSEMNVSTLELGDSALYLCASRGQAGTGELFFGEGSRLTVL.

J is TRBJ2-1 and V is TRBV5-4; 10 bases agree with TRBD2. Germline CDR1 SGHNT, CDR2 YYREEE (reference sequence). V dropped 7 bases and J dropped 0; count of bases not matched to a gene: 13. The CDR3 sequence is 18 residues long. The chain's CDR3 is CASSRASGSRSSYNEQFF. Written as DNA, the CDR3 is TGTGCCAGCTCCCGGGCTAGCGGGAGTCGGAGCTCCTACAATGAGCAGTTCTTC.

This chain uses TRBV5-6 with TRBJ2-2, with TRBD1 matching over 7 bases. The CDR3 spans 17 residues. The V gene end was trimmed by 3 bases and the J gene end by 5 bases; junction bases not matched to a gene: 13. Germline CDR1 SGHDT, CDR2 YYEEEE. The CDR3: CASSSGTVATQTGELFF. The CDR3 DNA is TGTGCCAGCAGCTCCGGGACAGTCGCTACCCAAACCGGGGAGCTGTTTTTT.

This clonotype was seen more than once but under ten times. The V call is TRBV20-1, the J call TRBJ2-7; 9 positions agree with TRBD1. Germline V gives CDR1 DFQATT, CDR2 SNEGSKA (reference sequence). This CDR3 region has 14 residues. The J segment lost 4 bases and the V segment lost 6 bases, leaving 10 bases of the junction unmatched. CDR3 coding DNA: TGCAGTGCCCCGGGACAGGGAATTCAATACGAGCAGTACTTC. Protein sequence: CSAPGQGIQYEQYF.

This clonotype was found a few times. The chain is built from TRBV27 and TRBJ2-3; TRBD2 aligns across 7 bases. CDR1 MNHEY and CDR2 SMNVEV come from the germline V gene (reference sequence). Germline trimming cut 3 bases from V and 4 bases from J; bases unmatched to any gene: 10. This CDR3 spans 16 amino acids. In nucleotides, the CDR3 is TGTGCCAGCAGTTTGGCTAGCGGCCATGTGGCAGATACGCAGTATTTT. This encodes CASSLASGHVADTQYF.

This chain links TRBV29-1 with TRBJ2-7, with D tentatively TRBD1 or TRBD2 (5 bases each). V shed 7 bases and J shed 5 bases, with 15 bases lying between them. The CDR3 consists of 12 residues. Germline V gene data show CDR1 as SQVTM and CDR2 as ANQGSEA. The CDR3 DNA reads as TGCAGCGCGATGGACGGGGCGAACGAGCAGTACTTC. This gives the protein CSAMDGANEQYF.

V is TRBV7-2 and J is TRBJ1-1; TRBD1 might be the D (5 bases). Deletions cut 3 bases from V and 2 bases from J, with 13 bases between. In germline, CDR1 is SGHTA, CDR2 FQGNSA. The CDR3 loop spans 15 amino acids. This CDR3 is CASSFFAGQNTEAFF. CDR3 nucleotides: TGTGCCAGCAGCTTTTTCGCCGGACAAAACACTGAAGCTTTCTTT.